These 6 T cell receptor beta chains came from one sample sequenced in a study of identical twins (dated by TCRdb to 2016 to 2018). The library was built by means of 5' RACE. The sample was run on an Illumina HiSeq 2000. TCRdb handled the public reads itself, with Q25 trimming in fastp and clone calling in MiXCR, and kept productive beta chains. Every CDR3 protein is listed once, alongside the most common genes and DNA of its rows. This sample lists more than 650,000 distinct CDR3 sequences; roughly 6.2% were detected once. The ten largest clones take up 1.5% to 2% of the sample. Input material: naive T cells sorted from blood. Per the publication, the cell subset or site label means: cells isolated with a human naive T-cell isolation kit. The receptors stem from a man in his late teens or twenties in good health.

This clonotype was seen more than once but under ten times. The chain employs TRBV12-3 or TRBV12-4 and TRBJ2-1; D unclear. Trimming cost V 6 bases and J 5 bases, with 17 bases left between them. The CDR3 runs 15 residues. The CDR3 DNA follows: TGTGCCAGCAGGCCTCGGGCGGCGCCTAACAATGAGCAGTTCTTC. Translating it yields CASRPRAAPNNEQFF.

This clonotype occurred many times. The rearrangement links TRBV29-1 to TRBJ2-7, with 8 bases that match TRBD2. The CDR3 is 13 residues long. With V trimmed by 4 bases and J by 2 bases, 4 bases remained unmatched. Germline V gene data show CDR1 as SQVTM and CDR2 as ANQGSEA. CDR3 sequence: CSVAVAGPYEQYF. The CDR3 DNA sequence: TGCAGCGTTGCTGTAGCGGGACCCTACGAGCAGTACTTC.

This chain links TRBV9 with TRBJ2-7; D gene unclear. Germline values: CDR1 SGDLS, CDR2 YYNGEE. The CDR3 runs to 9 residues. V was pared by 9 bases and J by 7 bases, with 8 bases between. The CDR3 is CATLFEQYV. CDR3 coding DNA: TGTGCCACCCTTTTTGAGCAGTACGTC.

CDR3 amino acids: CSARETELRGRGANVLTF. The DNA for the CDR3 is TGCAGTGCTAGAGAGACAGAACTGAGGGGGCGCGGGGCCAACGTCCTGACTTTC. The J gene is TRBJ2-6, the V gene TRBV20-1; 7 bases fit TRBD1. The CDR3 sequence is 18 residues long. J gave up 4 bases and V 0 bases, and 12 bases lay outside the gene matches. Germline V CDR1 and CDR2: DFQATT, SNEGSKA (reference sequence).

V gene TRBV12-3 or TRBV12-4 combines with J gene TRBJ2-7; 8 bases align to TRBD1. Losses at the gene ends were 6 bases for V and 2 bases for J; bases not matched to a gene: 9. The CDR3 spans 15 residues. CDR3 nucleotide sequence: TGTGCCAGCAGGCCCCAGGGGGCGAGAACCTACGAGCAGTACTTC. This translates into CASRPQGARTYEQYF.

This clonotype was seen repeatedly, ten times or more. V and J are TRBV6-1 and TRBJ2-7; 10 nucleotides line up with TRBD2. There are 19 residues in the CDR3. Looked up from germline, CDR1 is MNHNS and CDR2 is SASEGT. V lost 4 bases, J lost 5 bases, and 20 bases stayed unmatched. The CDR3, as DNA: TGTGCCAGCAGTGCGATTCGGGCGGGACTAGCGTCCCCGAGGAACGAGCAGTACTTC. Its protein is CASSAIRAGLASPRNEQYF.